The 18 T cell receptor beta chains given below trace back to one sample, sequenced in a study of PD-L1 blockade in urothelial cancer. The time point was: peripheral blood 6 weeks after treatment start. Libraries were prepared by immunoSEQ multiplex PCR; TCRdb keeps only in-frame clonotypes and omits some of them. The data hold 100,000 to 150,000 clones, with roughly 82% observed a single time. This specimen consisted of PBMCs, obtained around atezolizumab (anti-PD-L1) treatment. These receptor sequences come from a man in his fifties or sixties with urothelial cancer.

CDR3 nucleotides: TGTGCCACCTACAGGGTCTCCCATGGCTACACCTTC. This sequence encodes CATYRVSHGYTF. V and J are TRBV25-1 and TRBJ1-2, with a tentative D call TRBD1 (6 bases). Between the trimmed V and J ends, which lost 10 bases and 6 bases, there was a span of 15 bases. In germline, CDR1 is MGHDK, CDR2 SYGVNS. This CDR3 is built from 12 residues.

CDR3 amino acids: CASRAGTGGGNEQFF. CDR3 nucleotides: TGTGCCAGCAGGGCCGGGACAGGGGGAGGCAATGAGCAGTTCTTC. This chain connects TRBV6-1 to TRBJ2-1; 11 bases fit TRBD1. The CDR3 runs 15 residues. V gave up 6 bases and J gave up 6 bases; unmatched junction bases: 7. The germline gives CDR1 MNHNS, CDR2 SASEGT.

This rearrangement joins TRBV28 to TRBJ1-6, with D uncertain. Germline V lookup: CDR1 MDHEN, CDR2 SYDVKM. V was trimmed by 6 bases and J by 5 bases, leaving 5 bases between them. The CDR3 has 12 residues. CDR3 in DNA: TGTGCCAGCAGACAAAATAATTCACCCCTCCACTTT. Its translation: CASRQNNSPLHF.

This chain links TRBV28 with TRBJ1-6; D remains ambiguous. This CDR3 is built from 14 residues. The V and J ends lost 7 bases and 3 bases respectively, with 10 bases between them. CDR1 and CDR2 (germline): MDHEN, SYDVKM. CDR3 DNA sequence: TGTGCCAGCATGCTGCAGGTCTATAATTCACCCCTCCACTTT. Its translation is CASMLQVYNSPLHF.

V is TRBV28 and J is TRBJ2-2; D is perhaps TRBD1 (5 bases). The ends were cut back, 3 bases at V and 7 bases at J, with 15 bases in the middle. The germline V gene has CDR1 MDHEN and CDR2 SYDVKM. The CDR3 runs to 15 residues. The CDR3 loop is CASSFWAQGNGELFF. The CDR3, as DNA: TGTGCCAGCAGTTTCTGGGCGCAGGGCAACGGGGAGCTGTTTTTT.

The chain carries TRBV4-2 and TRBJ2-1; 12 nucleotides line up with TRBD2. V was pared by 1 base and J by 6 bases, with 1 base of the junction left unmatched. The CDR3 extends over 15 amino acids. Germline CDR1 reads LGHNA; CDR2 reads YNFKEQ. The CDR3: CASSQGLAGVNEQFF. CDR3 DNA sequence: TGTGCCAGCAGCCAAGGACTAGCGGGAGTCAATGAGCAGTTCTTC.

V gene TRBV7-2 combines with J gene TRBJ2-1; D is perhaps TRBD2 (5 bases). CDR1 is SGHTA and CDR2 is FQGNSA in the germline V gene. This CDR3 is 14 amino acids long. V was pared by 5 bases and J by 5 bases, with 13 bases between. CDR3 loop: CASSPRNGDNEQFF. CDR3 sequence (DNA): TGTGCCAGCAGCCCCAGAAACGGGGACAATGAGCAGTTCTTC.

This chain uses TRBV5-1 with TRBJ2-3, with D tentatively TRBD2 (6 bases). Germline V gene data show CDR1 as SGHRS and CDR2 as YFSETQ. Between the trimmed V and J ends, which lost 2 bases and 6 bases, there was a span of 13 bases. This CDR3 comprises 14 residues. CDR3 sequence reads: CASSFGTLWDTQYF. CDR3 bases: TGCGCCAGCAGCTTCGGGACTCTTTGGGATACGCAGTATTTT.

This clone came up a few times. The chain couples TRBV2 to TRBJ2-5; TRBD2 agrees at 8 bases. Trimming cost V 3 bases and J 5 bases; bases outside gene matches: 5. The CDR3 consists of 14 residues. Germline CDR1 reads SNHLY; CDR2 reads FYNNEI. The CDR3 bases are TGTGCCAGCAGTGACGCGGGAGGCACCGAGACCCAGTACTTC. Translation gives CASSDAGGTETQYF.

The CDR3 coding sequence is TGTGCCACCAGCTCCGGGACTAGCGGGAGTGGTTCCTACAATGAGCAGTTCTTC. Translated: CATSSGTSGSGSYNEQFF. The rearrangement uses TRBV15 and TRBJ2-1; 14 nucleotides line up with TRBD2. This CDR3 is 18 amino acids long. Germline loops: CDR1 LNHNV, CDR2 YYDKDF (reference sequence). Trimming removed 5 bases from V and 1 base from J; junction bases left unmatched: 7.

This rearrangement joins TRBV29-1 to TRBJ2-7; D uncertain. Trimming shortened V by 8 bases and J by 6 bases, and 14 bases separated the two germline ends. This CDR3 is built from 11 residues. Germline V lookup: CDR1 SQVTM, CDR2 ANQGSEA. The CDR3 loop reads CSPTVGSEQYF. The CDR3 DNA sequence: TGCAGCCCGACCGTCGGGTCCGAGCAGTACTTC.

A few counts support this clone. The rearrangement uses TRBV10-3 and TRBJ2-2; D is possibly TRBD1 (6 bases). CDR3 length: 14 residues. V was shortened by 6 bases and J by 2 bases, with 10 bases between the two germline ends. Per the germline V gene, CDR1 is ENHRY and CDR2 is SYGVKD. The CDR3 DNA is TGTGCCATCAGAGGACAGAGTAACACCGGGGAGCTGTTTTTT. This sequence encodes CAIRGQSNTGELFF.

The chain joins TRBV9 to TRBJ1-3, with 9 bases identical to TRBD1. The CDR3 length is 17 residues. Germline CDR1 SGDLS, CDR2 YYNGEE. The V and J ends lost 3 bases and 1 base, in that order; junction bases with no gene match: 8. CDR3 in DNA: TGTGCCAGCAGCGGAACCGGGACAGGGAGGTCTGGAAACACCATATATTTT. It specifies CASSGTGTGRSGNTIYF.

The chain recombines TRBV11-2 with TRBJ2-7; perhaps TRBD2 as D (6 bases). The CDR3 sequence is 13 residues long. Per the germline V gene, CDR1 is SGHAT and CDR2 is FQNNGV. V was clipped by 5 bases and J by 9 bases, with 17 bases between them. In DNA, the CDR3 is TGTGCCAGCAGCGTCACTAGTAGCGGCGTGCAGTACTTC. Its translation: CASSVTSSGVQYF.

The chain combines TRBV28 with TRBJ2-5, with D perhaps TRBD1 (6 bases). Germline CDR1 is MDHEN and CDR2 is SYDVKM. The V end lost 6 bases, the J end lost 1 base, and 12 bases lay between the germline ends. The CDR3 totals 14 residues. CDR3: CASSLGGSQETQYF. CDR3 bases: TGTGCCAGCAGCCTTGGGGGCAGCCAAGAGACCCAGTACTTC.

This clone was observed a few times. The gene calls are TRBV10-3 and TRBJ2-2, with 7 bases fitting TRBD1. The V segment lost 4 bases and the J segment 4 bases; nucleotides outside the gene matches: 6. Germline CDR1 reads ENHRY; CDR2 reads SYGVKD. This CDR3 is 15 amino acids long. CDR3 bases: TGTGCCATCAGTGGACAAGACAGGGCCACCGGGGAGCTGTTTTTT. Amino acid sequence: CAISGQDRATGELFF.

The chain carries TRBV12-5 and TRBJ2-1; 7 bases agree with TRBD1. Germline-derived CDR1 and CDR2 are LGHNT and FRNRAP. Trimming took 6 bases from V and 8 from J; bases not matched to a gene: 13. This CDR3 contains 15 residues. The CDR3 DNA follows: TGTGCTAGTGGGATGTGGACAGGTTTGGGCCATGAGCAGTTCTTC. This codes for CASGMWTGLGHEQFF.

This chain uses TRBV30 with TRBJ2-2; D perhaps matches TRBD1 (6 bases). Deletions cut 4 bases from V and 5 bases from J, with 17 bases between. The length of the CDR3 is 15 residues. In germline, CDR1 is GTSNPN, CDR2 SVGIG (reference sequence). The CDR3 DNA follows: TGTGCCTGGATGATGGACAGACTATTGACCGGGGAGCTGTTTTTT. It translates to CAWMMDRLLTGELFF.